This is a list of T cell receptor beta chains from one sample in a study of shared clonotypes between healthy human individuals. Sequencing used immunoSEQ multiplex PCR; TCRdb keeps in-frame clones, though not all of them. The data hold roughly 2 million clones, with 85% to 95% observed a single time. The sample was naive CD4+ T cells sorted from blood. The receptors come from a young man in good health. CDR3s include the opening cysteine and the closing phenylalanine or tryptophan. A D gene is named only where the DNA matches it firmly. A row's size may be missing; if present it is once, few, many or a size class.

clone size: NA; J gene: TRBJ1-1; CDR3 length: 13; D gene: NA; V gene: TRBV29-1; CDR3 DNA: TGCAGCGTTATCAGAGGTTCGGGCACTGAAGCTTTCTTT; CDR3 protein: CSVIRGSGTEAFF
clone size: NA; J gene: TRBJ2-5; CDR3 length: 16; D gene: NA; V gene: TRBV4-1; CDR3 DNA: TGCGCCAGCAGCCAGATCGGAGGATCGTACCAAGAGACCCAGTACTTC; CDR3 protein: CASSQIGGSYQETQYF
clone size: NA; J gene: TRBJ1-2; CDR3 length: 18; D gene: TRBD1; V gene: TRBV10-3; CDR3 DNA: TGTGCCATCAGTGAGCCGAAGGTTGGGGGACAGGGGGTCGATGGCTACACCTTC; CDR3 protein: CAISEPKVGGQGVDGYTF
clone size: NA; J gene: TRBJ2-5; CDR3 length: 15; D gene: NA; V gene: TRBV5-1; CDR3 DNA: TGCGCCAGCAGCTTACGGGCCCAGGCACAAGAGACCCAGTACTTC; CDR3 protein: CASSLRAQAQETQYF
clone size: NA; J gene: TRBJ2-1; CDR3 length: 12; D gene: NA; V gene: TRBV28; CDR3 DNA: TGTGCCAGCAGTCCCCCGGGGGTTAAGCAGTTCTTC; CDR3 protein: CASSPPGVKQFF
clone size: once; J gene: TRBJ1-2; CDR3 length: 15; D gene: NA; V gene: TRBV9; CDR3 DNA: TGTGCCAGCAGCGTAGATGGCAGGAGGATGGATGGCTACACCTTC; CDR3 protein: CASSVDGRRMDGYTF
clone size: NA; J gene: TRBJ1-2; CDR3 length: 16; D gene: NA; V gene: TRBV9; CDR3 DNA: TGTGCCAGCAGCGTAGAGGGTGACGGCCGATCCTATGGCTACACCTTC; CDR3 protein: CASSVEGDGRSYGYTF
clone size: NA; J gene: TRBJ1-2; CDR3 length: 15; D gene: NA; V gene: TRBV5-1; CDR3 DNA: TGCGCCAGCAGCCCCACGGGGGCGTCTAACTATGGCTACACCTTC; CDR3 protein: CASSPTGASNYGYTF
clone size: NA; J gene: TRBJ1-6; CDR3 length: 16; D gene: NA; V gene: TRBV5-6; CDR3 DNA: TGTGCCAGCAGCTTGGGGTGGAGCTCCTATAATTCACCCCTCCACTTT; CDR3 protein: CASSLGWSSYNSPLHF
clone size: NA; J gene: TRBJ1-3; CDR3 length: 15; D gene: NA; V gene: TRBV9; CDR3 DNA: TGTGCCAGCAGCGTAGGGACTTATTCTGGAAACACCATATATTTT; CDR3 protein: CASSVGTYSGNTIYF
clone size: NA; J gene: TRBJ2-7; CDR3 length: 12; D gene: NA; V gene: TRBV13; CDR3 DNA: TGTGCCAGCAGAGTTACCCCCTACGAGCAGTACTTC; CDR3 protein: CASRVTPYEQYF
clone size: NA; J gene: TRBJ2-7; CDR3 length: 14; D gene: NA; V gene: TRBV11-2; CDR3 DNA: TGTGCCAGCAGCAACATCCGGGACTCCTACGAGCAGTACTTC; CDR3 protein: CASSNIRDSYEQYF
clone size: NA; J gene: TRBJ2-2; CDR3 length: 14; D gene: NA; V gene: TRBV30; CDR3 DNA: TGTGCCTGGCGGACAGTGATCAACACCGGGGAGCTGTTTTTT; CDR3 protein: CAWRTVINTGELFF
clone size: NA; J gene: TRBJ1-4; CDR3 length: 13; D gene: NA; V gene: TRBV2; CDR3 DNA: TGTGCCAGCAGTGGCCGGCAGGATGAAAAACTGTTTTTT; CDR3 protein: CASSGRQDEKLFF
clone size: NA; J gene: TRBJ2-7; CDR3 length: 14; D gene: TRBD2; V gene: TRBV28; CDR3 DNA: TGTGCCAGCAGAACAAGCGGGAACTCCTACGAGCAGTACTTC; CDR3 protein: CASRTSGNSYEQYF
clone size: NA; J gene: TRBJ1-2; CDR3 length: 14; D gene: NA; V gene: TRBV19; CDR3 DNA: TGTGCCATCTCGGGCAGGGAGGCTAACTATGGCTACACCTTC; CDR3 protein: CAISGREANYGYTF
clone size: NA; J gene: TRBJ2-5; CDR3 length: 16; D gene: NA; V gene: TRBV19; CDR3 DNA: TGTGCCAGTAGTATCGTAATGAAGGGAGACGGAGAGACCCAGTACTTC; CDR3 protein: CASSIVMKGDGETQYF
clone size: once; J gene: TRBJ2-3; CDR3 length: 13; D gene: NA; V gene: TRBV28; CDR3 DNA: TGTGCCAGCAGTTTTTTAGGTACAGATACGCAGTATTTT; CDR3 protein: CASSFLGTDTQYF
clone size: NA; J gene: TRBJ2-7; CDR3 length: 16; D gene: NA; V gene: TRBV18; CDR3 DNA: TGTGCCAGCTCACCACCGCAGGGACACCAGACCTACGAGCAGTACTTC; CDR3 protein: CASSPPQGHQTYEQYF
clone size: NA; J gene: TRBJ1-6; CDR3 length: 15; D gene: NA; V gene: TRBV7-6; CDR3 DNA: TGTGCCAGCACTAAGGATAGCTCCTATAATTCACCCCTCCACTTT; CDR3 protein: CASTKDSSYNSPLHF
clone size: NA; J gene: TRBJ1-2; CDR3 length: 11; D gene: NA; V gene: TRBV9; CDR3 DNA: TGTGCCAGCAGTTTAAACTATGGCTACACCTTC; CDR3 protein: CASSLNYGYTF
clone size: NA; J gene: TRBJ1-2; CDR3 length: 14; D gene: TRBD1; V gene: TRBV5-8; CDR3 DNA: TGTGCCAGCAGCTTCCGGGACAGGGTATCGGGCTACACCTTC; CDR3 protein: CASSFRDRVSGYTF
clone size: NA; J gene: TRBJ2-3; CDR3 length: 14; D gene: NA; V gene: TRBV4-1; CDR3 DNA: TGCGCCAGCAGCCAAGGAGTGGGGACAGATACGCAGTATTTT; CDR3 protein: CASSQGVGTDTQYF
clone size: NA; J gene: TRBJ2-2; CDR3 length: 14; D gene: TRBD1; V gene: TRBV7-3; CDR3 DNA: TGTGCCATCTCGACAGGGAGGAACACCGGGGAGCTGTTTTTT; CDR3 protein: CAISTGRNTGELFF
clone size: once; J gene: TRBJ2-3; CDR3 length: 12; D gene: NA; V gene: TRBV18; CDR3 DNA: TGTGCCAGCTCACCTAATTCAGATACGCAGTATTTT; CDR3 protein: CASSPNSDTQYF
clone size: NA; J gene: TRBJ2-3; CDR3 length: 16; D gene: TRBD2; V gene: TRBV11-2; CDR3 DNA: TGTGCCAGCAGCTTAGTTGGCGGGGGGATCACAGATACGCAGTATTTT; CDR3 protein: CASSLVGGGITDTQYF
clone size: NA; J gene: TRBJ2-6; CDR3 length: 14; D gene: NA; V gene: TRBV19; CDR3 DNA: TGTGCCAGTAGTACTAGCTCTGGGGCCAACGTCCTGACTTTC; CDR3 protein: CASSTSSGANVLTF
clone size: NA; J gene: TRBJ2-5; CDR3 length: 16; D gene: NA; V gene: TRBV9; CDR3 DNA: TGTGCCAGCAGCGTAGCCCCAAGCAGGGGCCAAGAGACCCAGTACTTC; CDR3 protein: CASSVAPSRGQETQYF
clone size: few; J gene: TRBJ2-7; CDR3 length: 11; D gene: NA; V gene: TRBV10-3; CDR3 DNA: TGTGCCATCAGTGATGACTACGAGCAGTACTTC; CDR3 protein: CAISDDYEQYF
clone size: NA; J gene: TRBJ2-1; CDR3 length: 16; D gene: TRBD1; V gene: TRBV9; CDR3 DNA: TGTGCCAGCAGCGAGACCCCGGGACAGGGTTTCAATGAGCAGTTCTTC; CDR3 protein: CASSETPGQGFNEQFF
clone size: NA; J gene: TRBJ2-5; CDR3 length: 13; D gene: NA; V gene: TRBV5-4; CDR3 DNA: TGTGCCAGCAGCTTGGCAGTACAAGAGACCCAGTACTTC; CDR3 protein: CASSLAVQETQYF
clone size: NA; J gene: TRBJ2-4; CDR3 length: 14; D gene: NA; V gene: TRBV19; CDR3 DNA: TGTGCCAGCCTGCTTCGGGTTGGGGAAAACATTCAGTACTTC; CDR3 protein: CASLLRVGENIQYF
clone size: NA; J gene: TRBJ2-7; CDR3 length: 17; D gene: TRBD2; V gene: TRBV23-1; CDR3 DNA: TGCGCCAGCAGTAGGACTAGCGGGGGGCTTTATACCTACGAGCAGTACTTC; CDR3 protein: CASSRTSGGLYTYEQYF
clone size: once; J gene: TRBJ1-4; CDR3 length: 15; D gene: NA; V gene: TRBV4-1; CDR3 DNA: TGCGCCAGCAGCTCTCCCGGGGGCAGCGAGGAAAAACTGTTTTTT; CDR3 protein: CASSSPGGSEEKLFF
clone size: once; J gene: TRBJ1-2; CDR3 length: 15; D gene: TRBD1; V gene: TRBV6-6; CDR3 DNA: TGTGCCAGCAGTTCCAGGGGGCCCGCTAACTATGGCTACACCTTC; CDR3 protein: CASSSRGPANYGYTF
clone size: NA; J gene: TRBJ1-3; CDR3 length: 13; D gene: NA; V gene: TRBV5-6; CDR3 DNA: TGTGCCAGCTTGGCAGGGCCTGGAAACACCATATATTTT; CDR3 protein: CASLAGPGNTIYF